Here is one T cell receptor beta chain with its context. These data originate in a study of control samples from healthy donors and cancer patients. Assay: immunoSEQ multiplex PCR; the TCRdb copy retains only in-frame clones and omits some. Among roughly 120,000 clones, about 93% were seen once, and the ten largest hold 1.5% to 2%. Trimming stripped 4 bases from V and 9 bases from J, with 22 bases between. CDR1 is SNHLY, CDR2 FYNNEI, per germline. The CDR3 runs 15 residues. The sample was PBMCs. The chain joins TRBV2 to TRBJ2-7, with D unclear. The TCR comes from a man aged 45-65 years with head and neck cancer. As DNA, the CDR3 is TGTGCCAGCAGTGGCCGGACCTCCCTTATTCCGCCGCAGTACTTC. Encoded protein: CASSGRTSLIPPQYF.